Presented here are 32 T cell receptor beta chains from one specimen sequenced in a study of neoadjuvant anti-PD-1 for oral cavity cancer. This sample's time point: after neoadjuvant nivolumab, at surgical resection. TCRdb's copy holds only in-frame clones and misses some; the assay was immunoSEQ multiplex PCR. Altogether about 14,000 clones are present, approximately 73% being singletons, with the ten largest covering around 2.4%. Sequencing used PBMCs, obtained after nivolumab (anti-PD-1) treatment. The receptors derive from a person between 40 and 85 years old with oral cavity squamous cell carcinoma.

The chain employs TRBV4-1 and TRBJ1-5; TRBD1 agrees at 9 bases. Trimming took 2 bases from V and 3 from J; bases not matched to a gene: 8. The CDR3 is 17 residues long. Germline-derived CDR1 and CDR2 are MGHRA and YSYEKL. The CDR3 is CASSQPLGDRDNQPQHF. CDR3 coding DNA: TGCGCCAGCAGCCAACCCCTCGGGGACAGGGACAATCAGCCCCAGCATTTT.

This clone was detected a few times. This chain links TRBV30 with TRBJ1-1; D ambiguous. The CDR3 consists of 14 residues. The germline V and J ends were trimmed by 4 bases and 3 bases, with 15 bases remaining between them. CDR1 GTSNPN and CDR2 SVGIG come from the germline V gene (reference sequence). CDR3 loop: CAWISRTRDTEAFF. The CDR3 nucleotides are TGTGCCTGGATTTCAAGGACCCGGGACACTGAAGCTTTCTTT.

The chain links TRBV19 to TRBJ1-4, with TRBD1 matching 9 bases. The CDR3 totals 15 residues. The V and J ends lost 1 base and 8 bases, in that order; junction bases with no gene match: 5. In germline, CDR1 is LNHDA, CDR2 SQIVND (reference sequence). CDR3 nucleotide sequence: TGTGCCAGTAGTATAGGCGGGACAGGGCGGGAAAAACTGTTTTTT. This gives the protein CASSIGGTGREKLFF.

The rearrangement uses TRBV6-5 and TRBJ1-1, with D perhaps matching TRBD1 (5 bases). Germline V gene data show CDR1 as MNHEY and CDR2 as SVGAGI. Trimming stripped 8 bases from V and 7 bases from J, with 17 bases between. This CDR3 contains 13 residues. CDR3 amino acids: CASFSTTGLEAFF. In DNA, the CDR3 is TGTGCCAGCTTTTCCACCACAGGCCTTGAAGCTTTCTTT.

The V gene is TRBV30, the J gene TRBJ2-7; D unresolved. Germline loops: CDR1 GTSNPN, CDR2 SVGIG (reference sequence). The CDR3 sequence is 14 residues long. Trimming removed 5 bases at V and 0 bases at J, with 14 bases between. For the CDR3, the DNA is TGTGCCTGGGGGAACTACCCAGCCTCCTACGAGCAGTACTTC. It codes for CAWGNYPASYEQYF.

CDR3 sequence (DNA): TGTGCCAGCAGCTTGGCAATTTCTTCGTCAGAACTGTTTTTT. Residues: CASSLAISSSELFF. The chain recombines TRBV5-6 with TRBJ1-4; D gene unclear. The CDR3 is 14 amino acids. The V end was cut by 0 bases, the J end by 12 bases, with 15 bases between. Germline V CDR1 and CDR2: SGHDT, YYEEEE.

This clone was counted a single time. The V call is TRBV6-5, the J call TRBJ1-2; D remains ambiguous. The CDR3 is 12 amino acids. Trimming took off 9 bases at V and 2 bases at J, with 10 bases between the two ends. CDR1 and CDR2 from the germline V gene are MNHEY and SVGAGI. DNA for the CDR3: TGTGCCAGGAGGTCCCCCAACTATGGCTACACCTTC. Its protein is CARRSPNYGYTF.

In its sample, this clone was seen a few times. This chain links TRBV19 with TRBJ2-4; tentatively, D is TRBD1 (5 bases). This CDR3 is 14 amino acids long. The germline CDR1 and CDR2 sequences are LNHDA and SQIVND (reference sequence). Deletions cut 5 bases from V and 5 bases from J, with 13 bases between. The CDR3 region is CASSGRQQQNIQYF. For the CDR3, the DNA is TGTGCCAGTAGTGGACGACAGCAGCAAAACATTCAGTACTTC.

This chain joins TRBV28 and TRBJ1-5; no clear D. The CDR3 sequence is 12 residues long. Germline V CDR1 and CDR2: MDHEN, SYDVKM. With 6 bases removed from V and 1 base from J, the gap between germline ends came to 4 bases. The CDR3, as DNA: TGTGCCAGCAGGTCAAGCAATCAGCCCCAGCATTTT. It yields the protein CASRSSNQPQHF.

This clone was seen a few times. The chain is built from TRBV19 and TRBJ2-7; a possible D gene is TRBD2 (6 bases). The length of the CDR3 is 15 residues. CDR1 and CDR2 (germline): LNHDA, SQIVND (reference sequence). The V and J ends lost 6 bases and 0 bases respectively, with 15 bases between them. The CDR3 DNA is TGTGCCAGTAGGCGGGGTACAGCGGTCTCCTACGAGCAGTACTTC. It encodes CASRRGTAVSYEQYF.

CDR3 protein: CLSDSGEYGYTF. CDR3 nucleotides: TGCCTTTCGGACTCTGGGGAATATGGCTACACCTTC. The J gene is TRBJ1-2, the V gene TRBV29-1; unclear D gene. Per the germline V gene, CDR1 is SQVTM and CDR2 is ANQGSEA. The CDR3 contains 12 residues. Supplemented by reference TRBV29-1 and TRBJ1-2, the full variable domain reads SAVISQKPSRDICQRGTSLTIQCQVDSQVTMMFWYRQQPGQSLTLIATANQGSEATYESGFVIDKFPISRPNLTFSTLTVSNMSPEDSSIYLCLSDSGEYGYTFGSGTRLTVV.

In this sample, this clone turned up a few times. The chain has TRBV7-3 and TRBJ2-2; 9 positions match TRBD1. This CDR3 contains 13 residues. J gave up 5 bases and V 6 bases, and 1 base lay outside the gene matches. CDR1 is SGHTA, CDR2 FQGTGA, per germline. The CDR3 reads CASRGQGTGELFF. For the CDR3, the DNA is TGTGCCAGCAGGGGACAGGGAACCGGGGAGCTGTTTTTT. Looking up the rest from reference TRBV7-3 and TRBJ2-2 gives the full variable domain: GAGVSQTPSNKVTEKGKYVELRCDPISGHTALYWYRQSLGQGPEFLIYFQGTGAADDSGLPNDRFFAVRPEGSVSTLKIQRTERGDSAVYLCASRGQGTGELFFGEGSRLTVL.

The V call is TRBV5-1, the J call TRBJ1-5; D remains ambiguous. Trimming left V 0 bases short and J 4 bases short, with 11 bases between. The CDR3 runs 15 residues. Germline loops: CDR1 SGHRS, CDR2 YFSETQ. CDR3 sequence: CASSLDPGGNQPQHF. In DNA, the CDR3 is TGCGCCAGCAGCTTGGACCCCGGTGGGAATCAGCCCCAGCATTTT.

This clone showed up just once. The V call is TRBV20-1, the J call TRBJ2-7; 7 positions match TRBD1. In germline, CDR1 is DFQATT, CDR2 SNEGSKA (reference sequence). The length of the CDR3 is 11 residues. V gave up 6 bases and J gave up 3 bases; unmatched junction bases: 2. The CDR3 region has the DNA TGCAGTGCCGGGACAGACTACGAGCAGTACTTC. Translated, it gives CSAGTDYEQYF.

This clone was counted between two and nine times. The rearrangement joins TRBV2 to TRBJ2-7; possible D gene TRBD2, 5 bases. CDR1 is SNHLY and CDR2 is FYNNEI in the germline V gene. The CDR3 is 11 amino acids. Trimming took off 6 bases at V and 4 bases at J, with 7 bases between the two ends. CDR3 region: CASRGGYEQYF. CDR3 sequence (DNA): TGTGCCAGCAGGGGCGGGTACGAGCAGTACTTC.

The V and J genes are TRBV5-1 and TRBJ2-7; D unresolved. Germline V CDR1 and CDR2: SGHRS, YFSETQ. The CDR3 covers 14 residues. V was pared by 0 bases and J by 1 base, with 8 bases between. This CDR3 is CASSLVLESYEQYF. The CDR3 DNA is TGCGCCAGCAGCTTGGTGCTGGAGTCCTACGAGCAGTACTTC.

The gene calls are TRBV5-5 and TRBJ2-2; 9 positions match TRBD1. The germline CDR1 and CDR2 sequences are SGHKS and YYEKEE (reference sequence). The J segment lost 7 bases and the V segment lost 5 bases, leaving 6 bases of the junction unmatched. This CDR3 has 14 residues. CDR3 in amino acids: CASSIQGAHGELFF. The CDR3 bases are TGTGCCAGCAGTATACAGGGGGCTCACGGGGAGCTGTTTTTT.

The chain recombines TRBV25-1 with TRBJ2-1, with 7 nucleotides matching TRBD2. CDR1 is MGHDK, CDR2 SYGVNS, per germline. This CDR3 comprises 16 residues. V dropped 6 bases and J dropped 4; count of bases not matched to a gene: 12. In DNA, the CDR3 is TGTGCCAGCAGGGGGTGGGAGCGGGACGCTTACAATGAGCAGTTCTTC. Translated: CASRGWERDAYNEQFF.

The chain uses TRBV4-1 and TRBJ2-2, with TRBD2 as a possible D gene (5 bases). The CDR3 sequence is 17 residues long. The germline V and J ends were trimmed by 1 base and 0 bases, with 12 bases remaining between them. Germline V gene sequence: CDR1 MGHRA, CDR2 YSYEKL. The CDR3 sequence: CASSQVVSVTNTGELFF. The CDR3 DNA sequence: TGCGCCAGCAGCCAAGTGGTTAGCGTGACGAACACCGGGGAGCTGTTTTTT.

The rearrangement joins TRBV30 to TRBJ2-7, with D uncertain. With 3 bases removed from V and 3 bases from J, the gap between germline ends came to 6 bases. This CDR3 has 11 amino acids. Germline CDR1 is GTSNPN and CDR2 is SVGIG (reference sequence). In nucleotides, the CDR3 is TGTGCCTGGAGACGGAGCTACGAGCAGTACTTC. It codes for CAWRRSYEQYF.

There are a few counts of this clone. V usage is TRBV5-4 and J usage is TRBJ2-2; 9 bases map to TRBD1. The V gene's germline CDR1 is SGHNT and CDR2 YYREEE (reference sequence). The CDR3 loop spans 16 amino acids. V shed 0 bases, J shed 5 bases, and the junction held 5 bases outside the gene matches. The CDR3 here is CASSLAGQGRTGELFF. The CDR3 DNA reads as TGTGCCAGCAGCTTGGCGGGACAGGGCCGTACCGGGGAGCTGTTTTTT. The complete variable domain, with remaining parts taken from reference TRBV5-4 and TRBJ2-2, reads ETGVTQSPTHLIKTRGQQVTLRCSSQSGHNTVSWYQQALGQGPQFIFQYYREEENGRGNFPPRFSGLQFPNYSSELNVNALELDDSALYLCASSLAGQGRTGELFFGEGSRLTVL.

This chain uses TRBV18 with TRBJ2-6, with D tentatively TRBD1 (5 bases). V shed 8 bases and J shed 0 bases, with 17 bases lying between them. Per germline, CDR1 KGHSH and CDR2 LQKENI. The CDR3 runs 17 residues. The CDR3 nucleotides read TGTGCCAGCACTCACACCAGGGTCTACTCTGGGGCCAACGTCCTGACTTTC. It encodes CASTHTRVYSGANVLTF.

The V gene is TRBV6-1, the J gene TRBJ2-3; no firm D call. Germline CDR1 and CDR2: MNHNS and SASEGT. Trimming took 4 bases from V and 3 from J, leaving 2 bases between them. CDR3 length: 11 residues. The CDR3, as DNA: TGTGCCAGCAGTGCGACAGATACGCAGTATTTT. This codes for CASSATDTQYF.

The genes are TRBV11-2 and TRBJ2-7; D is possibly TRBD1 (7 bases). The V gene lost 3 bases and the J gene lost 2 bases, with 14 bases spanning the gap. CDR1 is SGHAT, CDR2 FQNNGV, per germline. The CDR3 extends over 15 amino acids. The CDR3 here is CASSFRQGLAYEQYF. CDR3 DNA sequence: TGTGCCAGCAGCTTCCGACAGGGACTCGCCTACGAGCAGTACTTC.

The rearrangement uses TRBV29-1 and TRBJ1-1; D uncertain. This CDR3 has 14 residues. From germline, CDR1 is SQVTM and CDR2 ANQGSEA. Trimming took 3 bases from V and 0 from J, leaving 11 bases between them. The CDR3 loop reads CSVERGGVNTEAFF. The DNA of the CDR3 is TGCAGCGTTGAGCGGGGAGGAGTGAACACTGAAGCTTTCTTT.

A few counts support this clone. V and J are TRBV27 and TRBJ2-1, with TRBD2 matching 10 bases. The trim removed 6 bases at V and 0 bases at J, leaving 8 bases unmatched. The CDR3 consists of 17 residues. Germline CDR1 MNHEY, CDR2 SMNVEV (reference sequence). DNA of the CDR3: TGTGCCAGCAGGGCACTAGCGGGAATGGTCTCCTACAATGAGCAGTTCTTC. Encoded protein: CASRALAGMVSYNEQFF.

This chain uses TRBV5-1 with TRBJ2-2, with a possible D match to TRBD1 (5 bases). This CDR3 is built from 13 residues. Germline values: CDR1 SGHRS, CDR2 YFSETQ. The V end was cut by 5 bases, the J end by 4 bases, with 9 bases between. CDR3 nucleotide sequence: TGCGCCAGCAGGACAGTCCGCACCGGGGAGCTGTTTTTT. Translated, it gives CASRTVRTGELFF.

V gene TRBV28 combines with J gene TRBJ2-4; TRBD1 is a possible D gene (6 bases). The CDR3 is 13 residues long. Between the trimmed V and J ends, which lost 2 bases and 10 bases, there was a span of 12 bases. CDR1 and CDR2 (germline): MDHEN, SYDVKM. CDR3 protein: CASSLLSGQIQYF. Written as DNA, the CDR3 is TGTGCCAGCAGTTTACTTTCCGGACAGATTCAGTACTTC.

The chain uses TRBV5-1 and TRBJ2-1, with 7 bases fitting TRBD2. The ends lost 2 bases at V and 10 bases at J; junction bases unmatched: 12. Germline V gene data show CDR1 as SGHRS and CDR2 as YFSETQ. The CDR3 spans 15 residues. The CDR3 region is CASSFEWEGLLEQFF. The CDR3 DNA reads TGCGCCAGCAGCTTTGAGTGGGAGGGCCTTTTGGAGCAGTTCTTC.

The CDR3 coding sequence is TGCAGCGATCGGACAGTCAACTATGGCTACACCTTC. Its protein is CSDRTVNYGYTF. The chain has TRBV29-1 and TRBJ1-2; a weak D match, TRBD1 (6 bases). Trimming took off 7 bases at V and 2 bases at J, with 11 bases between the two ends. CDR1 is SQVTM, CDR2 ANQGSEA, per germline. The length of the CDR3 is 12 residues.

The chain couples TRBV12-5 to TRBJ2-3; 11 nucleotides align to TRBD2. The CDR3 is made up of 17 amino acids. Trimming at V came to 1 base and at J to 1 base, leaving 4 bases not matched to a gene. Germline assignment: CDR1 LGHNT and CDR2 FRNRAP. CDR3 amino acids: CASGLDLAGGGTDTQYF. The CDR3 nucleotides read TGTGCTAGTGGTTTGGATTTAGCGGGGGGGGGCACAGATACGCAGTATTTT.

V and J are TRBV5-1 and TRBJ2-7; 7 nucleotides line up with TRBD2. J gave up 2 bases and V 3 bases, and 5 bases lay outside the gene matches. Per the germline V gene, CDR1 is SGHRS and CDR2 is YFSETQ. This CDR3 contains 14 residues. In nucleotides, the CDR3 is TGCGCCAGCAGCTCCGGACTAGAGCCCTACGAGCAGTACTTC. Amino acids: CASSSGLEPYEQYF.